The clone carrying this T cell receptor (beta chain) showed up many times. Its matching antigen is unknown. These data belong to a study of T cell repertoires in cytomegalovirus infection. Study-wide context: HLA-B-restricted CMV epitopes that are well studied were used alongside recently identified HLA-C-restricted ones. From public TCR beta signatures came an indication of both CMV infection and matching HLA type.

Germline CDR1 and CDR2: SGHTA and FQGNSA. Trimming pared 2 bases from V and 5 bases from J, leaving 15 bases between. CDR3 size: 15 residues. Findings of the study overall: Pooled public TCR beta family frequency picked out CMV carriers with the relevant HLA.

TCRdb used MiXCR to reprocess the reads, holding one entry per CDR3 protein. The data show a few hundred thousand distinct CDR3 sequences, 25% seen once. The TCR originated in a human donor in good health (CMV status not recorded). Some clones in this sample may be carry-over from other donors' samples. The V and J genes are TRBV7-2 and TRBJ2-5, with a weak D call TRBD1 (5 bases). The specimen was cultured PBMCs, collected from culture after CMV antigen stimulation. As DNA, the CDR3 is TGTGCCAGCAGCTTATACCTGGGGCTGGGGGAGACCCAGTACTTC. Amino acid sequence: CASSLYLGLGETQYF.